The 14 T cell receptor beta chains below come from one sample, sequenced in a study of breast tumors, draining lymph nodes, adjacent tissues (dated by TCRdb to about 2016). The method behind the library was multiplex PCR. TCRdb names Illumina HiSeq 2000 as the instrument used. TCRdb reprocessed the public reads (quality trimming at Q25 with fastp, clone calling with MiXCR) and kept in-frame beta chains. Merged by CDR3 protein, the rows form single entries marked with the most common genes and DNA. The sample includes around 300,000 distinct CDR3 sequences, with roughly 31% observed a single time. The biggest ten clones account for more than 0.95% of the sample. Lymph node samples came from the axillary draining lymph nodes of breast cancer patients. The sample consisted of axillary lymph node tissue. All receptors derive from a female donor with breast cancer. Some clones in this sample may be carry-over from other donors' samples.

This clonotype was detected ten times or more. V gene TRBV6-1 combines with J gene TRBJ2-7; D not resolved. V was pared by 1 base and J by 3 bases, with 13 bases between. The germline V gene encodes CDR1 MNHNS and CDR2 SASEGT. The CDR3 runs to 15 residues. The CDR3 loop is CASSEGLGVLYEQYF. CDR3 nucleotide sequence: TGTGCCAGCAGTGAAGGTCTAGGTGTCCTCTACGAGCAGTACTTC.

This clonotype was detected ten times or more. The V and J genes are TRBV19 and TRBJ2-6; D remains ambiguous. The V gene's germline CDR1 is LNHDA and CDR2 SQIVND (reference sequence). The length of the CDR3 is 14 residues. V dropped 9 bases and J dropped 2 bases, with 11 bases sitting between them. DNA for the CDR3: TGTGCCAGCAAGACGGCGCCTGGGGCCAACGTCCTGACTTTC. It translates to CASKTAPGANVLTF.

Note on this clonotype: A much bigger clone sits one base away, suggesting this may be a read error. Since no conserved phenylalanine or tryptophan closes the CDR3, a read error is the likely cause. The chain couples TRBV7-2 to TRBJ2-1; D remains unclear. The CDR3 extends over 14 amino acids. The V gene's germline CDR1 is SGHTA and CDR2 FQGNSA. The chain's CDR3 is CASSLGGSNNGQFS. The DNA of the CDR3 is TGTGCCAGCAGCCTAGGCGGTTCGAACAATGGGCAGTTCTCC.

This clonotype was seen more than once but under ten times. Written as DNA, the CDR3 is TGTGCCAGCAGCCAAGATCATTGGACAGGGGCTGAAAAACTGTTTTTT. Amino acid sequence: CASSQDHWTGAEKLFF. V is TRBV3-1 and J is TRBJ1-4; the match to TRBD1 covers 9 bases. The CDR3 length is 16 residues. Germline V lookup: CDR1 LGHDT, CDR2 YNNKEL (reference sequence). Trimming took 0 bases from V and 7 from J; bases not matched to a gene: 6.

This clonotype was observed a handful of times. The chain carries TRBV20-1 and TRBJ2-1, with TRBD2 matching over 14 bases. Unmatched junction bases numbered 3, after V lost 4 bases and J lost 7 bases. CDR1 and CDR2 (germline): DFQATT, SNEGSKA (reference sequence). The CDR3 is 14 residues long. In nucleotides, the CDR3 is TGCAGTGCTATGTGGACTAGCGGGAGGAATGAGCAGTTCTTC. Translated, it gives CSAMWTSGRNEQFF.

Concerning this clonotype: Being one base from a much bigger clone, this may be a read error. The chain has TRBV29-1 and TRBJ1-2, with a weak D call TRBD1 (5 bases). The CDR3 spans 12 residues. Trimming took off 4 bases at V and 6 bases at J, with 12 bases between the two ends. Germline loops: CDR1 SQVTM, CDR2 ANQGSEA. In DNA, the CDR3 is TGCAGCGTTGTATCGGGGGGGGATGGCTACACCTTC. Translation gives CSVVSGGDGYTF.

In its sample, this clonotype was seen a few times. V and J are TRBV3-1 and TRBJ2-7; D gene unclear. The V end lost 0 bases, the J end lost 6 bases, and 3 bases lay between the germline ends. Germline assignment: CDR1 LGHDT and CDR2 YNNKEL (reference sequence). This CDR3 spans 11 amino acids. This CDR3 reads CASSQDIEQYF. CDR3 nucleotide sequence: TGTGCCAGCAGCCAAGATATCGAGCAGTACTTC.

Note on this clonotype: The germline gene is not matched at one end of the junction; a read error may be the cause. J is TRBJ2-6 and V is TRBV5-6; tentative D call: TRBD2 (5 bases). CDR3 length: 15 residues. The V gene's germline CDR1 is SGHDT and CDR2 YYEEEE. The CDR3 sequence is CVSSLVLAGANVLTF. In DNA form, the CDR3 reads TGTGTCAGCAGCTTGGTACTAGCTGGGGCCAACGTCCTGACTTTC.

This clonotype has a count of ten or more. The chain uses TRBV20-1 and TRBJ2-7; the match to TRBD2 covers 14 bases. The CDR3 runs to 16 residues. CDR1 is DFQATT, CDR2 SNEGSKA, per germline (reference sequence). With 2 bases clipped from V and 5 bases from J, the junction kept 8 bases outside the gene matches. Written as DNA, the CDR3 is TGCAGTGCTAGACCGGGGACTAGCGGGAGAATGCACGAGCAGTACTTC. This translates into CSARPGTSGRMHEQYF.

By share of the sample, this clonotype is medium-sized. The genes are TRBV29-1 and TRBJ1-2; 10 bases fit TRBD1. V gave up 3 bases and J gave up 7 bases; unmatched junction bases: 8. This CDR3 is 14 amino acids long. Looked up from germline, CDR1 is SQVTM and CDR2 is ANQGSEA. CDR3 protein: CSVDEGGTGAGYTF. DNA for the CDR3: TGCAGCGTTGATGAGGGGGGGACAGGGGCTGGCTACACCTTC.

For this clonotype: The missing conserved phenylalanine or tryptophan at the end of this CDR3 makes a read error likely. The DNA is left out, because the CDR3 cannot be placed on it with certainty; the CDR3 is given as TCRdb lists it. The gene calls are TRBV28 and TRBJ1-2. Germline V gene lookup returns CDR1 MDHEN and CDR2 SYDVKM. The CDR3 has 10 amino acids, counting both end residues. The CDR3 sequence is CASSLYGHSY.

On this clonotype itself: One end of the junction fails to match germline, which may point to a read error. This chain joins TRBV6-1 and TRBJ2-1; D gene ambiguous. The CDR3 covers 12 residues. CDR1 is MNHNS and CDR2 is SASEGT in the germline V gene. The CDR3: CATQPGDNEQFF. CDR3 coding DNA: TGCGCCACCCAGCCTGGCGACAATGAGCAGTTCTTC.

This clonotype came up many times. The chain is built from TRBV30 and TRBJ2-3; D call uncertain. Trimming left V 1 base short and J 4 bases short, with 6 bases between. The CDR3 consists of 12 residues. Germline-derived CDR1 and CDR2 are GTSNPN and SVGIG (reference sequence). CDR3 nucleotide sequence: TGTGCCTGGAGTGCCGCTCCAGATACGCAGTATTTT. This gives the protein CAWSAAPDTQYF.

The chain recombines TRBV7-2 with TRBJ2-1; D not resolved. This CDR3 has 21 amino acids. Germline-derived CDR1 and CDR2 are SGHTA and FQGNSA. Trimming cost V 2 bases and J 0 bases, with 26 bases left between them. CDR3 protein: CASSLPVLKGPMERSYNEQFF. Here the CDR3 DNA reads TGTGCCAGCAGCTTACCGGTCTTAAAAGGCCCGATGGAACGCTCCTACAATGAGCAGTTCTTC.